The 13 T cell receptor beta chains below come from one sample, sequenced in a study of blood T cell repertoires in COVID-19. Assay: immunoSEQ multiplex PCR; the TCRdb copy retains only in-frame clones and omits some. This table holds some 200,000 clones, around four fifths found once. Sequencing was done on a sample of peripheral blood. Every receptor here comes from a woman aged 55-70 years who had recovered from COVID-19.

The V call is TRBV6-8, the J call TRBJ1-2; 7 positions match TRBD1. The CDR3 consists of 13 residues. V dropped 4 bases and J dropped 6; count of bases not matched to a gene: 5. CDR1 and CDR2 from the germline V gene are MNHGY and SAAAGT. CDR3 bases: TGTGCCAGCAGTTCCCCGGGACAGCATGGCTACACCTTC. Protein sequence: CASSSPGQHGYTF.

The chain uses TRBV11-2 and TRBJ2-5; D unclear. CDR1 is SGHAT, CDR2 FQNNGV, per germline. The CDR3 has 14 amino acids. Trimming left V 4 bases short and J 0 bases short, with 9 bases between. The DNA for the CDR3 is TGTGCCAGCAGCTCGAGACACTACCAAGAGACCCAGTACTTC. As protein: CASSSRHYQETQYF.

CDR3 residues: CASSVGGAFQETQYF. DNA of the CDR3: TGTGCCAGCAGCGTAGGGGGAGCCTTCCAAGAGACCCAGTACTTC. J is TRBJ2-5 and V is TRBV9, with a possible D match to TRBD2 (5 bases). The CDR3 is 15 residues long. V lost 0 bases and J lost 1, with 10 bases in between. CDR1 SGDLS and CDR2 YYNGEE come from the germline V gene. The complete variable domain, with remaining parts taken from reference TRBV9 and TRBJ2-5, reads DSGVTQTPKHLITATGQRVTLRCSPRSGDLSVYWYQQSLDQGLQFLIQYYNGEERAKGNILERFSAQQFPDLHSELNLSSLELGDSALYFCASSVGGAFQETQYFGPGTRLLVL.

The V and J genes are TRBV4-2 and TRBJ2-1; a weak D match, TRBD1 (8 bases). Trimming pared 4 bases from V and 9 bases from J, leaving 13 bases between. This CDR3 region has 13 residues. Germline CDR1 LGHNA, CDR2 YNFKEQ. The CDR3 loop is CASSLDREGEQFF. The CDR3 DNA is TGTGCCAGCAGCCTGGACAGGGAGGGTGAGCAGTTCTTC.

The rearrangement links TRBV30 to TRBJ1-1; 7 positions match TRBD1. This CDR3 is 13 amino acids long. Germline CDR1 is GTSNPN and CDR2 is SVGIG (reference sequence). The V gene end was trimmed by 1 base and the J gene end by 6 bases; junction bases not matched to a gene: 5. CDR3 in amino acids: CAWSGQGIAEAFF. The CDR3 region has the DNA TGTGCCTGGAGTGGACAGGGAATCGCTGAAGCTTTCTTT.

CDR3 coding DNA: TGCGCCAGCAGTGAGAGGTTTTGGGAGTTTGGAAACACCATATATTTT. Amino acids: CASSERFWEFGNTIYF. The rearrangement links TRBV10-1 to TRBJ1-3; D is ambiguous. The CDR3 is 16 amino acids. The germline gives CDR1 WNHNN, CDR2 SYGVQD (reference sequence). V shed 2 bases and J shed 3 bases, with 14 bases lying between them.

This chain joins TRBV9 and TRBJ2-7, with unresolved D. The CDR3 is 14 residues long. CDR1 and CDR2 (germline): SGDLS, YYNGEE. Trimming took off 0 bases at V and 0 bases at J, with 7 bases between the two ends. CDR3 nucleotides: TGTGCCAGCAGCGTAGACGCTAGCTCCTACGAGCAGTACTTC. It encodes CASSVDASSYEQYF.

The rearrangement uses TRBV3-1 (or the pseudogene TRBV3-2) and TRBJ2-7; 7 bases line up with TRBD1. The CDR3 has 11 residues. V gave up 3 bases and J gave up 13 bases; unmatched junction bases: 6. The germline V gene has CDR1 LGHDT and CDR2 YNNKEL (reference sequence). The CDR3 loop reads CASSHLGQLYF. In DNA, the CDR3 is TGTGCCAGCAGCCATCTGGGACAGTTATACTTC.

This chain connects TRBV9 to TRBJ2-4; 10 nucleotides align to TRBD1. Germline V CDR1 and CDR2: SGDLS, YYNGEE. This CDR3 is built from 14 residues. Germline trimming cut 4 bases from V and 9 bases from J; bases unmatched to any gene: 7. The CDR3: CASSTLDRGVIQYF. The CDR3 DNA is TGTGCCAGCAGCACATTGGACAGGGGGGTCATTCAGTACTTC.

The chain carries TRBV5-1 and TRBJ1-2; D is perhaps TRBD1 (6 bases). Trimming removed 4 bases at V and 3 bases at J, with 16 bases between. CDR3 length equals 15 residues. CDR1 and CDR2 from the germline V gene are SGHRS and YFSETQ. The CDR3 protein is CASSNRDNVYYGYTF. DNA for the CDR3: TGCGCCAGCAGCAACCGGGACAACGTCTACTATGGCTACACCTTC.

The chain links TRBV29-1 to TRBJ1-1, with a possible D match to TRBD1 (6 bases). Germline V gene sequence: CDR1 SQVTM, CDR2 ANQGSEA. V was trimmed by 4 bases and J by 1 base, leaving 10 bases between them. The CDR3 has 13 residues. The CDR3, as DNA: TGCAGCGTTGCCGGACAGCGGAACACTGAAGCTTTCTTT. This codes for CSVAGQRNTEAFF.

The V and J genes are TRBV12-3 or TRBV12-4 and TRBJ2-1, with D possibly TRBD1 on 6 matching bases. V lost 3 bases, J lost 9 bases, and 12 bases lay in between. The CDR3 has 13 residues. The CDR3 nucleotides read TGTGCCAGCAGTTTTCGACAGGTCGTTGAGCAGTTCTTC. It encodes CASSFRQVVEQFF.

V is TRBV19 and J is TRBJ2-2, with TRBD1 identical over 7 bases. J was trimmed by 4 bases and V by 10 bases; bases with no gene match: 6. Germline V gene sequence: CDR1 LNHDA, CDR2 SQIVND (reference sequence). This CDR3 has 13 amino acids. CDR3 DNA sequence: TGTGCCATCAGGACAGGCGGCACCGGGGAGCTGTTTTTT. Translating it yields CAIRTGGTGELFF.